The 14 T cell receptor beta chains given below trace back to one sample, sequenced in a study of blood T cell repertoires in COVID-19. Generated by immunoSEQ multiplex PCR, the TCRdb table keeps only in-frame clones and is missing some. The table lists fewer than 250,000 clones, over 70% of them singletons. The sequenced material came from peripheral blood. The origin of the receptors is a man aged 50-59 years with active or convalescent COVID-19.

V usage is TRBV4-2 and J usage is TRBJ1-4; a possible D gene is TRBD1 (6 bases). Trimming removed 0 bases from V and 4 bases from J, with 12 bases in between. The CDR3 loop spans 16 amino acids. From germline, CDR1 is LGHNA and CDR2 YNFKEQ. CDR3 region: CASSQDLSGDNEKLFF. Here the CDR3 DNA reads TGTGCCAGCAGCCAAGATCTTTCAGGGGATAATGAAAAACTGTTTTTT.

CDR3 residues: CASSPMTGGYGYTF. For the CDR3, the DNA is TGTGCCAGCAGCCCAATGACAGGGGGGTATGGCTACACCTTC. V gene TRBV3-1 (or the pseudogene TRBV3-2) combines with J gene TRBJ1-2; 9 bases are a match to TRBD1. V shed 4 bases, J shed 5 bases, and the junction held 5 bases outside the gene matches. Germline assignment: CDR1 LGHDT and CDR2 YNNKEL (reference sequence). This CDR3 region has 14 residues.

The chain combines TRBV18 with TRBJ2-7, with TRBD2 matching over 7 bases. CDR1 is KGHSH, CDR2 LQKENI, per germline. CDR3 length: 15 residues. V was clipped by 4 bases and J by 1 base; unmatched bases: 7. Written as DNA, the CDR3 is TGTGCCAGCTCACAGGATACTAGCGAATCCTACGAGCAGTACTTC. This sequence encodes CASSQDTSESYEQYF.

This clone was observed many times. The V and J genes are TRBV6-6 and TRBJ2-1; TRBD2 matches 8 bases. This CDR3 region has 16 residues. Looked up from germline, CDR1 is MNHNY and CDR2 is SVGAGI (reference sequence). The J segment lost 6 bases and the V segment lost 0 bases, leaving 7 bases of the junction unmatched. The CDR3 region has the DNA TGTGCCAGCAGTTACTCCGGCGGGGGGCTGGGCAATGAGCAGTTCTTC. It translates to CASSYSGGGLGNEQFF.

The rearrangement joins TRBV14 to TRBJ2-3; maybe TRBD2 (6 bases). V shed 1 base and J shed 8 bases, with 10 bases lying between them. The germline CDR1 and CDR2 sequences are SGHDN and FVKESK. This CDR3 is built from 13 residues. For the CDR3, the DNA is TGTGCCAGCAGCCAAGTTGTGGGAGGTACGCAGTATTTT. Translating gives CASSQVVGGTQYF.

The table lists this clone with a count of one. The V call is TRBV4-2, the J call TRBJ2-1; 11 bases fit TRBD2. This CDR3 has 18 residues. Per the germline V gene, CDR1 is LGHNA and CDR2 is YNFKEQ. J lost 0 bases, V lost 0 bases, and 4 bases had no gene match. The CDR3 sequence is CASSQDLAGGNSYNEQFF. CDR3 bases: TGTGCCAGCAGCCAAGATCTAGCGGGAGGCAACTCCTACAATGAGCAGTTCTTC.

V and J are TRBV30 and TRBJ1-2; D call uncertain. Trimming pared 0 bases from V and 6 bases from J, leaving 8 bases between. Germline CDR1 reads GTSNPN; CDR2 reads SVGIG (reference sequence). CDR3 size: 12 residues. The DNA of the CDR3 is TGTGCCTGGAGTGTAAATGGCAATGGCTACACCTTC. Encoded protein: CAWSVNGNGYTF. Based on the CDR3 plus reference TRBV30 and TRBJ1-2, the full variable domain is SQTIHQWPATLVQPVGSPLSLECTVEGTSNPNLYWYRQAAGRGLQLLFYSVGIGQISSEVPQNLSASRPQDRQFILSSKKLLLSDSGFYLCAWSVNGNGYTFGSGTRLTVV.

The chain recombines TRBV11-2 with TRBJ2-5, with D perhaps matching TRBD1 (7 bases). The CDR3 totals 16 residues. Between the trimmed V and J ends, which lost 0 bases and 5 bases, there was a span of 16 bases. CDR1 and CDR2 from the germline V gene are SGHAT and FQNNGV. CDR3 nucleotides: TGTGCCAGCAGCTTAGAACAGGGGAGGACCATGGAGACCCAGTACTTC. It encodes CASSLEQGRTMETQYF.

The chain has TRBV6-5 and TRBJ2-5, with D possibly TRBD1 on 6 matching bases. The CDR3 contains 14 residues. CDR1 and CDR2 (germline): MNHEY, SVGAGI. Trimming left V 0 bases short and J 2 bases short, with 7 bases between. The CDR3 DNA reads as TGTGCCAGCAGTTACTCGGACAGACAAGAGACCCAGTACTTC. It codes for CASSYSDRQETQYF.

The chain couples TRBV28 to TRBJ2-1; 11 bases align to TRBD2. CDR1 is MDHEN and CDR2 is SYDVKM in the germline V gene. CDR3 length equals 15 residues. Unmatched junction bases numbered 10, after V lost 6 bases and J lost 9 bases. The CDR3 sequence: CASSPLTSGIREQFF. CDR3 in DNA: TGTGCCAGCAGCCCCTTGACTAGCGGGATCCGTGAGCAGTTCTTC.

The V and J genes are TRBV18 and TRBJ2-1; D is ambiguous. Germline loops: CDR1 KGHSH, CDR2 LQKENI. This CDR3 spans 15 amino acids. V gave up 6 bases and J gave up 7 bases, with 19 bases separating them. The CDR3 protein is CASSGDSTSRNEQFF. In nucleotides, the CDR3 is TGTGCCAGCTCTGGTGACTCAACCTCGAGGAATGAGCAGTTCTTC.

The chain employs TRBV27 and TRBJ2-7, with 7 bases identical to TRBD1. CDR3 length equals 15 residues. V was clipped by 2 bases and J by 2 bases; unmatched bases: 6. Looked up from germline, CDR1 is MNHEY and CDR2 is SMNVEV (reference sequence). The CDR3 is CASSLTGDLPYEQYF. As DNA, the CDR3 is TGTGCCAGCAGTTTAACAGGGGACCTACCCTACGAGCAGTACTTC.

The chain combines TRBV10-1 with TRBJ2-3; TRBD1 agrees at 9 bases. Germline lookup yields CDR1 WNHNN and CDR2 SYGVQD (reference sequence). After removal of 2 bases from V and 6 bases from J, the junction contained 9 bases not matched to a gene. This CDR3 contains 16 residues. DNA of the CDR3: TGCGCCAGCAGTGAGGGGGGACAGGGTGGGGTGGATACGCAGTATTTT. Translating it yields CASSEGGQGGVDTQYF.

The chain recombines TRBV30 with TRBJ2-1, with 7 bases fitting TRBD1. V shed 0 bases, J shed 7 bases, and the junction held 3 bases outside the gene matches. Germline CDR1 and CDR2: GTSNPN and SVGIG (reference sequence). This CDR3 spans 13 amino acids. In DNA form, the CDR3 reads TGTGCCTGGAGTGTAGGGGGCCGTAATGAGCAGTTCTTC. Its translation: CAWSVGGRNEQFF.